The clone carrying this TCR beta chain was counted between two and nine times. Its antigen is unidentified. The data stem from a study of T-cell memory formation after mild COVID-19. Study details: Largely, TCR clusters stayed within a single donor. The study, taken as a whole, reports: Clones that shrank (day 15 to 85) were balanced CD4/CD8, whereas later expanders leaned CD4+.

This CDR3 has 15 residues. With 6 bases removed from V and 0 bases from J, the gap between germline ends came to 14 bases. Germline assignment: CDR1 SEHNR and CDR2 FQNEAQ (reference sequence). Constant-segment primers served in 5'RACE that generated TCR alpha and TCR beta cDNA libraries bearing sample barcodes and UMIs. From the 5' RACE reads, TCRdb called clonotypes with MiXCR, one entry per CDR3 protein. The table lists under 400,000 distinct CDR3 sequences, around 28% of them singletons. This sequence was found in an adult woman who had mild COVID-19 (a few samples of this study predate the infection). Cell type and time point are not known. The chain uses TRBV7-9 and TRBJ1-1, with unresolved D. Sequenced sample: PBMCs or a T cell subset sorted from them (not recorded which). The CDR3 nucleotides read TGTGCCAGCAGTACCCAGGACGGAATGAACACTGAAGCTTTCTTT. Residues: CASSTQDGMNTEAFF.